This T cell receptor beta chain was sequenced in a study of CD8 T cells in ankylosing spondylitis. The germline gives CDR1 SGHRS, CDR2 YFSETQ. The CDR3 is made up of 16 amino acids. The V end was cut by 0 bases, the J end by 6 bases, with 19 bases between. This clonotype has ten or more counts. TCRdb analysed the 5' RACE reads with MiXCR anew, one entry per CDR3 protein. The table has roughly 250,000 distinct CDR3 sequences, roughly 8.6% seen once; the top ten hold around 7%. The rearrangement uses TRBV5-1 and TRBJ2-7, with D uncertain. The sequence was obtained from a male donor with ankylosing spondylitis or in good health (not recorded which). Sequencing used blood, either unsorted or a sorted T cell fraction (not recorded which). CDR3 coding DNA: TGCGCCAGCAGCTTGGATCGGCAGAGTTTTCTCTTCGAGCAGTACTTC. The encoded protein is CASSLDRQSFLFEQYF.